Detailed here is one T cell receptor (beta chain). Random hexamers were used to reverse transcribe an amount of about 0.45 to 1 ug RNA. immunoSEQ multiplex PCR amplified TCR beta CDR3 across 54 Vbeta, 13 Jbeta. TCRdb re-called the immunoSEQ multiplex PCR reads with MiXCR, one entry per CDR3 protein. The sample lists about 150,000 distinct CDR3 sequences, nearly 97% occurring once. This CDR3 is 14 amino acids long. V gave up 0 bases and J gave up 6 bases; unmatched junction bases: 2. CDR1 is MNHEY and CDR2 is SMNVEV in the germline V gene (reference sequence). Sequencing of TCR beta, carried out with a high-throughput approach, was applied to CD8+ and CD4+ T cells from the blood. The patients serving as multiple sclerosis controls were treatment-naive. They had stable or active relapsing-remitting disease and fulfilled revised McDonald criteria. These data belong to a study of CD8 T cells in Susac syndrome.

The sequencing input was CD8+ T cells from PBMCs. The V and J genes are TRBV27 and TRBJ2-1, with 7 bases that match TRBD1. The origin of this receptor is a human donor with multiple sclerosis. Written as DNA, the CDR3 is TGTGCCAGCAGTTTATCTTGGACAGGCAATGAGCAGTTCTTC. Translating it yields CASSLSWTGNEQFF.